This TCR beta chain appears in the sequencing data of a study of T-cell reconstitution after alpha-beta-depleted transplantation in children. Study-wide points: Expanded graft clones, several hundred of them, were reportedly the source of alpha-beta T cells about two months after transplant.

This clonotype was picked up a small number of times. Antigen specificity is unknown. The CDR3 contains 15 residues. The germline CDR1 and CDR2 sequences are LNHDA and SQIVND (reference sequence). V lost 4 bases to trimming and J lost 2 bases, with 14 bases between them. Unique molecular identifiers were built into the TCRbeta library. Each CDR3 protein is one row after TCRdb ran MiXCR on the PCR reads. The sample has around 200,000 distinct CDR3 sequences, approximately 15% seen once. This chain connects TRBV19 to TRBJ1-1, with a weak D call TRBD1 (6 bases). This material consisted of PBMCs, mostly from graft donor cells, taken 360 days after TCRalphabeta/CD19-depleted stem cell transplant. The origin of this receptor is a male patient aged 2 to 10 who had a stem cell transplant for acute lymphoblastic leukemia, so the T cells may come from the graft donor. The CDR3 region has the DNA TGTGCCAGTAGTACAAGACTACAGGGAAACACTGAAGCTTTCTTT. It specifies CASSTRLQGNTEAFF.